This is a list of T cell receptor beta chains from one sample in a study of T cell changes during pregnancy in multiple sclerosis. Here immunoSEQ multiplex PCR was the method, and the copy in TCRdb shows in-frame clones only, minus some. The table records tens of thousands of clones, roughly nine tenths of them present only once. This specimen consisted of CD4+ T cells from peripheral blood mononuclear cells, obtained in the first trimester of pregnancy. These receptors were taken from a female donor with multiple sclerosis, enrolled in a pregnancy study. Each CDR3 is given with its conserved first and last residue. A D gene is named only where the DNA matches it firmly. Clone size appears in some rows only: once, few, many, or a class for an expanded clone.

>NA|NA|TRBV4-3|TRBJ2-3
TGCGCCAGCAGCCAAGATGGGGAGCACACAGATACGCAGTATTTT
CASSQDGEHTDTQYF
>NA|NA|TRBV5-1|TRBJ2-1
TGCGCCAGCGGCACAGCACAGGGTGGGGCCAATGAGCAGTTCTTC
CASGTAQGGANEQFF
>NA|NA|TRBV6-6|TRBJ1-2
TGTGCCAGCATGTGGGCAGGGAACTATGGCTACACCTTC
CASMWAGNYGYTF
>NA|NA|TRBV18|TRBJ1-1
TGTGCCAGCTCACCAGGAGCAGGGCGAAATGAAGCTTTCTTT
CASSPGAGRNEAFF
>NA|NA|TRBV6-5|TRBJ1-5
TGTGCCAGCAGTTACTCCAAAAATCAGCCCCAGCATTTT
CASSYSKNQPQHF
>NA|NA|TRBV29-1|TRBJ2-6
TGCAGCGTACCTTACCAGGGGGCCAACGTCCTGACTTTC
CSVPYQGANVLTF
>NA|NA|TRBV7-6|TRBJ2-2
TGTGCCAGCAGCTTAAGAGGTCGCACTAACGGCGGGGAGCTGTTTTTT
CASSLRGRTNGGELFF
>TRBD2|once|TRBV5-1|TRBJ2-6
TGCGCCAGCAGGGTAGCGGGGGGGTACTCTGGGGCCAACGTCCTGACTTTC
CASRVAGGYSGANVLTF
>NA|NA|TRBV18|TRBJ1-5
TGTGCCAGCTCACCAGGAGGTAATCAGCCCCAGCATTTT
CASSPGGNQPQHF
>NA|NA|TRBV5-1|TRBJ1-1
TGCGCCAGCAGCTTGGCTCGCTGGGCGACTGAAGCTTTCTTT
CASSLARWATEAFF
>TRBD1|few|TRBV19|TRBJ1-5
TGTGCCAGTAGTAGGACAGGGGGCAATCAGCCCCAGCATTTT
CASSRTGGNQPQHF
>NA|once|TRBV11-2|TRBJ2-5
TGTGCCAGCACCCCAGGCGGGTGGCAGTCGGGAGCCAGACAAGAGACCCAGTACTTC
CASTPGGWQSGARQETQYF
>TRBD1|NA|TRBV5-1|TRBJ2-5
TGCGCCAGCAGCCCGGACAGGGTAGGGGAGACCCAGTACTTC
CASSPDRVGETQYF
>NA|NA|TRBV9|TRBJ1-2
TGTGCCAGCAGCGCATCCGACAGGTTTGGGTATGGCTACACCTTC
CASSASDRFGYGYTF
>TRBD2|NA|TRBV11-3|TRBJ2-2
TGTGCCAGCAGCCAAGGGAGCGGGAGATCGGACACCGGGGAGCTGTTTTTT
CASSQGSGRSDTGELFF
>NA|once|TRBV9|TRBJ1-2
TGTGCCAGCAGCGGAAATCGGGTTTTCAACTATGGCTACACCTTC
CASSGNRVFNYGYTF
>TRBD2|NA|TRBV11-2|TRBJ2-3
TGTGCCAGCAGCTCTTGGACTAGCGGGGTCACAGATACGCAGTATTTT
CASSSWTSGVTDTQYF
>TRBD1|NA|TRBV7-6|TRBJ1-5
TGTGCCAGCAGCCTTCAGACAGGGGGAAATCAGCCCCAGCATTTT
CASSLQTGGNQPQHF
>NA|NA|TRBV6-4|TRBJ1-5
TGTGCCAGCAGCCCTCGTTTCCGACTTGGCAGCAATCAGCCCCAGCATTTT
CASSPRFRLGSNQPQHF
>TRBD2|NA|TRBV7-2|TRBJ2-3
TGTGCCAGCAGCTTAGCTAGCGGGGGGGCCGTAAGCACAGATACGCAGTATTTT
CASSLASGGAVSTDTQYF
>TRBD1|NA|TRBV10-3|TRBJ2-7
TGTGCCATCAGTGAGACAGGGGGCTACGAGCAGTACTTC
CAISETGGYEQYF
>NA|NA|TRBV6-1|TRBJ1-2
TGTGCCAGCAGTGACAGATCCTATGGCTACACCTTC
CASSDRSYGYTF
>NA|NA|TRBV19|TRBJ1-2
TGTGCCAGTAGTCCAGAGCCCAACAGGGTAAGGGATGGCTACACCTTC
CASSPEPNRVRDGYTF
>NA|NA|TRBV5-5|TRBJ1-5
TGTGCCAGCCCCCTTTCGACAGGCCAAGGTAATCAGCCCCAGCATTTT
CASPLSTGQGNQPQHF